Below are 13 T cell receptor beta chains sequenced from a single sample in a study of long-term antiretroviral therapy in people with HIV. Survey level was the resolution at which the v3.0 immunoSEQ assay ran. Using immunoSEQ multiplex PCR, the repertoire was profiled, and TCRdb retains in-frame clones only, with some absent. The table has 29,000 or so clones, 94% seen once. The material sequenced was unsorted PBMCs, taken around 7.4 years after starting antiretroviral therapy. These receptors all stem from a man between 45 and 60 years old with HIV.

V gene TRBV5-5 combines with J gene TRBJ1-6; 8 bases agree with TRBD1. Germline CDR1 is SGHKS and CDR2 is YYEKEE (reference sequence). The CDR3 totals 17 residues. The V segment lost 4 bases and the J segment 7 bases; nucleotides outside the gene matches: 13. CDR3: CASSVTGALSTNSPLHF. The CDR3 DNA reads TGTGCCAGCAGCGTGACAGGGGCCCTTAGTACAAATTCACCCCTCCACTTT.

The chain has TRBV9 and TRBJ2-1; TRBD2 matches at 8 bases. The CDR3 runs 15 residues. From germline, CDR1 is SGDLS and CDR2 YYNGEE. The V and J ends lost 0 bases and 6 bases, in that order; junction bases with no gene match: 5. This CDR3 is CASSVVRGGLNEQFF. CDR3 DNA: TGTGCCAGCAGCGTAGTCCGGGGGGGTCTCAATGAGCAGTTCTTC.

The chain couples TRBV19 to TRBJ2-7; 13 nucleotides agree with TRBD2. The trim removed 6 bases at V and 2 bases at J, leaving 13 bases unmatched. This CDR3 comprises 18 residues. CDR1 and CDR2 (germline): LNHDA, SQIVND (reference sequence). The CDR3 protein is CASRQSGTSGVRTYEQYF. CDR3 nucleotide sequence: TGTGCCAGTAGACAATCCGGGACTAGCGGGGTGCGCACCTACGAGCAGTACTTC.

The gene calls are TRBV4-1 and TRBJ2-3; TRBD1 agrees at 8 bases. Germline V lookup: CDR1 MGHRA, CDR2 YSYEKL. This CDR3 is built from 16 residues. The junction had 8 bases not matched to a gene; V was cut back by 3 bases and J by 3 bases. This CDR3 reads CASSHPLDRETDTQYF. The CDR3 DNA reads TGCGCCAGCAGCCACCCTCTGGACAGGGAAACAGATACGCAGTATTTT.

The V call is TRBV5-1, the J call TRBJ2-5; D perhaps matches TRBD1 (6 bases). Germline loops: CDR1 SGHRS, CDR2 YFSETQ. This CDR3 is built from 14 residues. V was cut by 4 bases and J by 4 bases, with 14 bases left in between. CDR3 in amino acids: CASSGYRDLETQYF. CDR3 DNA: TGCGCCAGCAGCGGGTACAGGGATTTAGAGACCCAGTACTTC.

The V and J genes are TRBV10-2 and TRBJ2-2, with D hard to call. CDR1 is WSHSY, CDR2 SAAADI, per germline. CDR3 size: 14 residues. Trimming took 6 bases from V and 4 from J, leaving 12 bases between them. In DNA form, the CDR3 reads TGCGCCAGCAGGAGGTCAGACGGCACCGGGGAGCTGTTTTTT. Protein product: CASRRSDGTGELFF.

The chain combines TRBV4-1 with TRBJ2-3; 9 bases are a match to TRBD2. The CDR3 consists of 20 residues. Germline loops: CDR1 MGHRA, CDR2 YSYEKL. V shed 0 bases and J 0 bases; nucleotides not matched to a gene: 13. CDR3 region: CASSQDPGLAPTGSTDTQYF. As DNA, the CDR3 is TGCGCCAGCAGCCAAGATCCGGGACTAGCCCCCACAGGCAGCACAGATACGCAGTATTTT.

This clone was recorded once. V and J are TRBV18 and TRBJ1-5; 12 bases are a match to TRBD1. Germline V CDR1 and CDR2: KGHSH, LQKENI. The CDR3 consists of 17 residues. V lost 4 bases and J lost 0; bases outside the gene matches: 4. CDR3 in DNA: TGTGCCAGCTCACGGGGGACAGGGGGCGATAGCAATCAGCCCCAGCATTTT. Its translation: CASSRGTGGDSNQPQHF.

This clone is a singleton in its sample. The rearrangement uses TRBV5-6 and TRBJ1-5; D remains unclear. The V gene lost 0 bases and the J gene lost 1 base, with 8 bases spanning the gap. This CDR3 comprises 15 residues. Germline-derived CDR1 and CDR2 are SGHDT and YYEEEE. The CDR3 reads CASSLGVLSNQPQHF. CDR3 nucleotides: TGTGCCAGCAGCTTGGGGGTCCTAAGCAATCAGCCCCAGCATTTT.

The chain recombines TRBV15 with TRBJ1-5, with D possibly matching TRBD1 (6 bases). This CDR3 has 15 residues. CDR1 is LNHNV and CDR2 is YYDKDF in the germline V gene (reference sequence). The V gene lost 4 bases and the J gene lost 10 bases, with 20 bases spanning the gap. This CDR3 is CATSKGGDGLSPQHF. CDR3 DNA sequence: TGTGCCACCAGCAAGGGGGGGGACGGCTTATCTCCCCAGCATTTT.

The chain is built from TRBV12-1 and TRBJ2-7. TRBV12-1 is a known pseudogene. This CDR3 has 18 residues. The CDR3 region has the DNA TGTGCCAGCAGCTTTGTCGGGGGCCGAACTACTCAGTCCTACGAGCAGTACTTC. Translation: CASSFVGGRTTQSYEQYF.

The chain links TRBV28 to TRBJ1-3; D gene ambiguous. The CDR3 is 15 amino acids. The germline V gene encodes CDR1 MDHEN and CDR2 SYDVKM. Deletions cut 4 bases from V and 0 bases from J, with 10 bases between. This chain's CDR3 is CASSSTLNSGNTIYF. Written as DNA, the CDR3 is TGTGCCAGCAGTTCAACCCTAAACTCTGGAAACACCATATATTTT.

J is TRBJ2-2 and V is TRBV10-3; TRBD2 matches 7 bases. V lost 6 bases and J lost 7; bases outside the gene matches: 8. Looked up from germline, CDR1 is ENHRY and CDR2 is SYGVKD. The length of the CDR3 is 14 residues. The CDR3 loop reads CAIRGTGGRGELFF. The CDR3 region has the DNA TGTGCCATCAGGGGGACGGGGGGACGCGGGGAGCTGTTTTTT.